The entry below gives a single TCR beta chain sequence along with its context. Its antigen has not been determined. The input lacks base qualities; no much larger clone sits a single base away. This sample stems from a study of blood T cell repertoires in COVID-19 (dated by TCRdb to 2020 to 2021). In terms of the full investigation: ImmuneRACE Cohort 3 recovered participants were defined by two consecutive negative NP/OP PCR tests, healthcare professional clearance, or symptom resolution. The repertoires were released in a freely available public database intended as a resource for research on the immune response to SARS-CoV-2. The samples were drawn from the first 160 participants of the ongoing ImmuneRACE study and from roughly 1,300 subjects provided by 6 global collaborators. The prospective study material was composed of cDNA or gDNA derived from T cells, B-cell-depleted T cells, or PBMCs. Deeply sampled blood TCRbeta repertoires from subjects exposed to, actively infected with, or recovered from COVID-19 were included in the dataset. A de-identified subject ID, COVID-19 status, age in years and sex were almost always included in the sample metadata. Collaborator samples came from the United States, Italy and Spain and covered acute and convalescent phases of COVID-19. HLA class I and class II types, where available, came from metadata supplied by the sample provider rather than from assay-based typing.

Enrolling through a virtual design, the prospective study's participants ranged in age from roughly 18 to 95 years and lived across roughly 23 United States geographic areas. In the prospective study, cohorts were assigned on the basis of participant-reported clinical history obtained from a screening survey and a study questionnaire. Mobile phlebotomists in the prospective study collected whole blood, serum and a nasopharyngeal or oropharyngeal swab from every participant. Participants in the prospective study had the option to provide additional blood draws and questionnaires over an approximately 2-month period. Before DNA extraction, prospective study blood samples were shipped either frozen or at room temperature. The full study reports these points: The amount of clinical and demographic metadata varied by source and participant and was provided uncurated.

The cysteine opens and the phenylalanine closes a CDR3 of 13 amino acids. Here the CDR3 DNA is all that survives: 39 bases in frame from base 1. The CDR1 and CDR2 encoded by the germline V gene (reference sequence) are MNHNY and SVGAGI. Relative to germline, V is 6 bases shorter and J is 0 bases shorter, with 8 bases between their ends. The immunoSEQ Assay, a bias-controlled multiplex PCR, was used to amplify TCRbeta CDR3 regions from genomic DNA. The published analysis was carried out like this. The number of nucleated cells in each sample was estimated from the amplification of reference gene primers within the assay. To quantify the absolute abundance of each unique TCRbeta CDR3 rearrangement, sequence reads were collapsed and filtered. Productive Simpson clonality was computed per sample as the square root of Simpson's diversity index over productive rearrangements. TCRdb obtained this table from immuneACCESS and retained in-frame rearrangements with V and J assigned. These tables miss some clones; where compared with another copy, unresolved V genes account for less than half of the shortfall, and the remainder is unexplained. V and J calls and clone size are copied from that table; D and trimming were computed from the DNA. Present in this sample are about 210,000 clones, about nine tenths of which were seen just once. The ten largest clonotypes hold roughly 7.2% of the sample.

This clonotype originated in a man aged 25-40 years in a cohort exposed to, infected with or recovered from COVID-19 (not recorded which). The chain couples TRBV6-6 to TRBJ1-1; the D gene identity is not certain. Sequencing used PBMCs or T cells enriched from blood (not recorded which). The CDR3 protein: CASSVNMNTEAFF. The DNA reads as follows: TGTGCCAGCAGCGTCAACATGAACACTGAAGCTTTCTTT.